These 27 T cell receptor beta chains were all obtained from the same sample, sequenced in a study of blood T cell repertoires in COVID-19. Using immunoSEQ multiplex PCR, the repertoire was profiled, and TCRdb retains in-frame clones only, with some absent. The sample lists about 290,000 clones, about nine tenths occurring once. The sequencing input was peripheral blood. Every receptor here comes from a woman aged 40 to 50 who had recovered from COVID-19.

This clone turned up a few times. V gene TRBV24-1 combines with J gene TRBJ2-1, with 7 nucleotides matching TRBD1. This CDR3 region has 16 residues. Per the germline V gene, CDR1 is KGHDR and CDR2 is SFDVKD. J gave up 4 bases and V 4 bases, and 9 bases lay outside the gene matches. The CDR3 reads CATSDPSGGHYNEQFF. The CDR3 nucleotides read TGTGCCACCAGTGACCCCTCAGGGGGACATTACAATGAGCAGTTCTTC.

The rearrangement joins TRBV4-1 to TRBJ2-7, with D perhaps TRBD1 (6 bases). This CDR3 is built from 15 residues. CDR1 and CDR2 from the germline V gene are MGHRA and YSYEKL. V was trimmed by 0 bases and J by 3 bases, leaving 12 bases between them. CDR3 loop: CASSQDWQGNYEQYF. The CDR3 DNA is TGCGCCAGCAGCCAAGATTGGCAGGGGAACTACGAGCAGTACTTC.

The CDR3 bases are TGTGCCAGCAGCCAAGAAGTCGGAGGCCGTGAAGCTTTCTTT. This gives the protein CASSQEVGGREAFF. This rearrangement joins TRBV3-1 (or the pseudogene TRBV3-2) to TRBJ1-1, with D hard to call. V dropped 0 bases and J dropped 7 bases, with 12 bases sitting between them. The CDR3 is made up of 14 amino acids. CDR1 is LGHDT, CDR2 YNNKEL, per germline (reference sequence).

The CDR3 spells CASSPRDQGVFGEQFF. In nucleotides, the CDR3 is TGCGCCAGCAGCCCACGGGACCAGGGGGTGTTTGGTGAGCAGTTCTTC. The rearrangement links TRBV4-1 to TRBJ2-1, with TRBD1 matching 7 bases. Per germline, CDR1 MGHRA and CDR2 YSYEKL. This CDR3 contains 16 residues. V trimming: 4 bases; J trimming: 9 bases; junction bases outside the gene matches: 15.

J is TRBJ2-2 and V is TRBV5-1; D is possibly TRBD2 (5 bases). V was shortened by 0 bases and J by 4 bases, with 7 bases between the two germline ends. The CDR3 is 14 amino acids. Germline loops: CDR1 SGHRS, CDR2 YFSETQ. The CDR3 DNA follows: TGCGCCAGCAGCTTGGGAAGCGGCACCGGGGAGCTGTTTTTT. This sequence encodes CASSLGSGTGELFF.

This chain joins TRBV6-5 and TRBJ1-6; D is unresolved. V lost 6 bases to trimming and J lost 0 bases, with 9 bases between them. Per the germline V gene, CDR1 is MNHEY and CDR2 is SVGAGI. The CDR3 spans 15 residues. This CDR3 is CASRVTSSYNSPLHF. The CDR3 region has the DNA TGTGCCAGCAGGGTCACGAGCTCCTATAATTCACCCCTCCACTTT.

V gene TRBV9 combines with J gene TRBJ2-1, with 11 bases identical to TRBD2. Trimming took 1 base from V and 2 from J; bases not matched to a gene: 8. The V gene's germline CDR1 is SGDLS and CDR2 YYNGEE. The CDR3 extends over 18 amino acids. The CDR3 here is CASSVQVGGLAAYNEQFF. The CDR3 DNA follows: TGTGCCAGCAGCGTACAAGTCGGGGGACTAGCGGCCTACAATGAGCAGTTCTTC.

At least ten counts were recorded for this clone. The chain employs TRBV4-1 and TRBJ2-1, with D tentatively TRBD1 (6 bases). V shed 3 bases and J shed 7 bases, with 10 bases lying between them. Germline CDR1 and CDR2: MGHRA and YSYEKL. The CDR3 consists of 13 residues. DNA for the CDR3: TGCGCCAGCAGCCACCCACAGGGAAATGAGCAGTTCTTC. Its translation: CASSHPQGNEQFF.

This clone was observed a single time. V and J are TRBV6-1 and TRBJ2-2; 9 nucleotides agree with TRBD2. This CDR3 is 20 amino acids long. Trimming cost V 1 base and J 4 bases; bases outside gene matches: 16. Germline CDR1 reads MNHNS; CDR2 reads SASEGT. CDR3 in DNA: TGTGCCAGCAGTGAAGGGTTAGCGGGAGTACTCTCTTTTCGCACCGGGGAGCTGTTTTTT. Its protein is CASSEGLAGVLSFRTGELFF.

This clone appeared a single time. J is TRBJ2-3 and V is TRBV27; no clear D. The CDR3 sequence is 14 residues long. Germline CDR1 is MNHEY and CDR2 is SMNVEV (reference sequence). V lost 4 bases, J lost 6 bases, and 14 bases lay in between. The CDR3 sequence: CASSSTLNGDTQYF. CDR3 nucleotides: TGTGCCAGCAGTTCGACCCTTAACGGGGATACGCAGTATTTT.

J is TRBJ1-5 and V is TRBV6-5; 10 positions match TRBD1. Germline V gene data show CDR1 as MNHEY and CDR2 as SVGAGI. V shed 6 bases, J shed 6 bases, and the junction held 5 bases outside the gene matches. The length of the CDR3 is 14 residues. The CDR3 nucleotides read TGTGCCAGCAGGGACAGGGGGTTAGTTCAGCCCCAGCATTTT. Its protein product is CASRDRGLVQPQHF.

V usage is TRBV6-5 and J usage is TRBJ2-7; 10 bases align to TRBD1. The CDR3 has 15 amino acids. Germline V gene lookup returns CDR1 MNHEY and CDR2 SVGAGI. The V gene end was trimmed by 7 bases and the J gene end by 0 bases; junction bases not matched to a gene: 6. The DNA of the CDR3 is TGTGCCAGCACTTGGGACAGGGGACTCTCCTACGAGCAGTACTTC. Encoded protein: CASTWDRGLSYEQYF.

The chain is built from TRBV5-1 and TRBJ1-4; TRBD1 matches at 7 bases. The CDR3 covers 15 residues. Trimming cost V 2 bases and J 4 bases; bases outside gene matches: 5. The germline CDR1 and CDR2 sequences are SGHRS and YFSETQ. CDR3 nucleotides: TGCGCCAGCAGCTTACGGACAGGCCATAATGAAAAACTGTTTTTT. Protein product: CASSLRTGHNEKLFF.

This chain uses TRBV18 with TRBJ1-1; the D gene is possibly TRBD1 (6 bases). V lost 3 bases to trimming and J lost 5 bases, with 16 bases between them. This CDR3 is built from 15 residues. The germline V gene encodes CDR1 KGHSH and CDR2 LQKENI. CDR3 coding DNA: TGTGCCAGCTCACCCCAAGGGGGGGAGGTAACTGAAGCTTTCTTT. Encoded protein: CASSPQGGEVTEAFF.

J is TRBJ2-7 and V is TRBV28; possibly TRBD2 for D (6 bases). CDR3 length: 14 amino acids. Trimming removed 6 bases from V and 2 bases from J, with 14 bases in between. CDR1 is MDHEN, CDR2 SYDVKM, per germline. CDR3 loop: CASSPSGLAYEQYF. The CDR3 nucleotides are TGTGCCAGCAGCCCGTCGGGACTTGCCTACGAGCAGTACTTC.

The genes are TRBV3-1 (or the pseudogene TRBV3-2) and TRBJ2-3; weak D call: TRBD2 (5 bases). Trimming stripped 4 bases from V and 4 bases from J, with 15 bases between. Per the germline V gene, CDR1 is LGHDT and CDR2 is YNNKEL (reference sequence). The CDR3 has 15 amino acids. The CDR3 sequence is CASSPSRVGADTQYF. The CDR3 DNA is TGTGCCAGCAGCCCCTCGCGGGTGGGAGCAGATACGCAGTATTTT.

CDR3 bases: TGCAGTGCCCTTACCTACGAGCAGTACTTC. Protein product: CSALTYEQYF. The rearrangement uses TRBV20-1 and TRBJ2-7; no definite D call. V lost 6 bases and J lost 2, with 5 bases in between. The CDR3 is 10 amino acids. Looked up from germline, CDR1 is DFQATT and CDR2 is SNEGSKA (reference sequence).

The CDR3 nucleotides are TGTGCCAGCAGCGACGGACAGGGAGGCTACACCTTC. Protein product: CASSDGQGGYTF. The chain carries TRBV12-3 or TRBV12-4 and TRBJ1-2, with TRBD1 identical over 8 bases. The CDR3 is 12 residues long. The ends lost 6 bases at V and 8 bases at J; junction bases unmatched: 5.

The chain has TRBV27 and TRBJ2-3; D is perhaps TRBD1 (5 bases). The germline V gene has CDR1 MNHEY and CDR2 SMNVEV (reference sequence). The CDR3 consists of 13 residues. Trimming removed 3 bases from V and 6 bases from J, with 10 bases in between. The CDR3 DNA reads as TGTGCCAGCAGTTTTACAGGCTCGGATACGCAGTATTTT. Amino acids: CASSFTGSDTQYF.

CDR3 in amino acids: CASSRDTNTGELFF. The CDR3 coding sequence is TGTGCCAGCTCACGGGACACCAACACCGGGGAGCTGTTTTTT. The rearrangement joins TRBV18 to TRBJ2-2; TRBD1 might be the D (6 bases). V lost 4 bases and J lost 2, with 8 bases in between. Germline values: CDR1 KGHSH, CDR2 LQKENI. CDR3 length: 14 amino acids.

The chain employs TRBV13 and TRBJ2-7, with 10 bases aligning to TRBD2. Trimming removed 10 bases from V and 3 bases from J; junction bases left unmatched: 3. Germline V CDR1 and CDR2: PRHDT, FYEKMQ (reference sequence). CDR3 length equals 12 residues. CDR3 in amino acids: CATSSGSYEQYF. The CDR3 DNA reads as TGTGCCACCTCTAGCGGGAGCTACGAGCAGTACTTC.

This sequence joins TRBV7-2 and TRBJ2-5; TRBD2 agrees at 9 bases. The V segment lost 3 bases and the J segment 7 bases; nucleotides outside the gene matches: 9. The germline V gene encodes CDR1 SGHTA and CDR2 FQGNSA. The CDR3 has 15 residues. The DNA of the CDR3 is TGTGCCAGCAGCTTTTGGACTAGCGAAAGGGTGACCCAGTACTTC. This translates into CASSFWTSERVTQYF.

The chain uses TRBV2 and TRBJ2-5; D call uncertain. V was trimmed by 2 bases and J by 5 bases, leaving 6 bases between them. The CDR3 sequence is 12 residues long. Germline CDR1 SNHLY, CDR2 FYNNEI. The CDR3 bases are TGTGCCAGCAGTGAAATGAGGGAGACCCAGTACTTC. This codes for CASSEMRETQYF.

V usage is TRBV28 and J usage is TRBJ2-6; no definite D call. V gave up 1 base and J gave up 0 bases, with 7 bases separating them. The CDR3 is 16 residues long. CDR1 MDHEN and CDR2 SYDVKM come from the germline V gene. The CDR3 coding sequence is TGTGCCAGCAGTTTATTTCGGAGCTCTGGGGCCAACGTCCTGACTTTC. This gives the protein CASSLFRSSGANVLTF.

The gene calls are TRBV6-4 and TRBJ1-2; the D gene is possibly TRBD1 (6 bases). Germline CDR1 is MRHNA and CDR2 is SNTAGT. This CDR3 contains 15 residues. Trimming cost V 0 bases and J 4 bases, with 12 bases left between them. The CDR3 region has the DNA TGTGCCAGCAGTGACTCATCGGGGACATCCTATGGCTACACCTTC. This encodes CASSDSSGTSYGYTF.

J is TRBJ2-1 and V is TRBV19, with a possible D match to TRBD2 (6 bases). Germline V CDR1 and CDR2: LNHDA, SQIVND (reference sequence). This CDR3 is built from 15 residues. The V gene lost 6 bases and the J gene lost 6 bases, with 18 bases spanning the gap. CDR3 sequence reads: CASRGGGYRANEQFF. CDR3 nucleotides: TGTGCCAGTAGAGGCGGAGGGTATCGGGCCAATGAGCAGTTCTTC.

The J gene is TRBJ2-7, the V gene TRBV30; TRBD2 might be the D (7 bases). V lost 8 bases to trimming and J lost 1 base, with 12 bases between them. The CDR3 totals 12 residues. Germline V gene data show CDR1 as GTSNPN and CDR2 as SVGIG (reference sequence). In DNA form, the CDR3 reads TGTGCCGGGGGGGACAATTCCTACGAGCAGTACTTC. This translates into CAGGDNSYEQYF.